This TCR beta chain was retrieved from a study of identical twins. General observations from the study: The study found that models underestimated out-of-frame TCR alpha sharing in monozygotic twins. Abundant beta clonotypes from cord blood bore fewer insertions; memory repertoires lacked this pattern. It was possible that invariant MAIT and iNKT cells partly confounded the zero-insertion analyses.

Unique molecular identifiers were present on the cDNA, and a universal primer site came from template switching. TCRdb itself ran the 5' RACE reads through MiXCR, one entry per CDR3 protein. The table includes about 240,000 distinct CDR3 sequences, about 11% detected once. This clonotype has only a few counts. No antigen is known for it. From germline, CDR1 is SGHTA and CDR2 FQGNSA. V trimming: 3 bases; J trimming: 6 bases; junction bases outside the gene matches: 12. The CDR3 loop spans 17 amino acids. The genes are TRBV7-2 and TRBJ2-2, with 8 positions matching TRBD2. This TCR was sampled from a man aged 50 to 59 in good health. The specimen sequenced was memory T cells sorted from blood. In nucleotides, the CDR3 is TGTGCCAGCAGCTTCCCTATCCGCGGGAGGCGTGCCGGGGAGCTGTTTTTT. Its translation is CASSFPIRGRRAGELFF.